This T cell receptor beta chain was documented in a study of CD8 T cells in ankylosing spondylitis. Broader study findings: Characteristic, it appeared, of ankylosing spondylitis blood was a TCR beta motif of seven or eight highly homologous variants.

This CDR3 has 12 residues. Trimming cost V 6 bases and J 8 bases, with 11 bases left between them. Germline CDR1 is SEHNR and CDR2 is FQNEAQ (reference sequence). Only a few counts were recorded for this clonotype. Its antigen is unidentified. TCR beta libraries were made by quantitative 5'-RACE with molecular barcodes. MiXCR, run by TCRdb on the 5' RACE reads, gives a single entry per CDR3 protein. The sample yields about 330,000 distinct CDR3 sequences, roughly 8% seen once. Material for sequencing was blood, either unsorted or a sorted T cell fraction (not recorded which). The chain joins TRBV7-9 to TRBJ2-1, with D possibly TRBD1 on 6 matching bases. The receptor comes from a male donor with ankylosing spondylitis. The CDR3 loop reads CASRYEGDEQFF. The CDR3 DNA sequence: TGTGCCAGCAGATATGAGGGGGATGAGCAGTTCTTC.